The entry that follows covers one TCR beta chain sequence. The sample is drawn from a study of blood T cells in healthy people across ages. Deletions cut 4 bases from V and 0 bases from J, with 7 bases between. This CDR3 spans 13 amino acids. The germline V gene encodes CDR1 SGHRS and CDR2 YFSETQ. The second PCR ran 7 to 11 cycles with a sample-barcoded 5' primer and J-beta primers. TCRdb used MiXCR to reprocess the 5' RACE reads, holding one entry per CDR3 protein. The repertoire holds some 800,000 distinct CDR3 sequences, with 20% to 25% as singletons. The same specimen was also included in a second study, on T cells of mothers and their children.

This rearrangement joins TRBV5-1 to TRBJ1-2; possibly TRBD1 for D (5 bases). The sample comprised blood. The sequence came from a boy between 10 and 17 years old in good health. The CDR3 sequence is CASSQQANYGYTF. The CDR3 region has the DNA TGCGCCAGCAGCCAACAGGCTAACTATGGCTACACCTTC.